Many counts were recorded for the clone carrying this T cell receptor (beta chain). Assay: immunoSEQ multiplex PCR; the TCRdb copy retains only in-frame clones and omits some. The data show more than 250,000 clones, about four fifths seen once. Cohorts were based on clinical histories the participants reported. This specimen belongs to a study of blood T cell repertoires in COVID-19. V lost 4 bases to trimming and J lost 4 bases; unmatched junction nucleotides: 6. Germline V gene lookup returns CDR1 SGHVS and CDR2 FQNEAQ. The CDR3 spans 16 residues. The material sequenced was PBMCs or T cells enriched from blood (not recorded which). The source is a man in his forties who had been exposed to COVID-19. This chain joins TRBV7-8 and TRBJ2-5, with 13 bases that match TRBD2. CDR3 sequence reads: CASSSPGTSGTETQYF. CDR3 nucleotide sequence: TGTGCCAGCAGCTCTCCAGGGACTAGCGGGACAGAGACCCAGTACTTC.